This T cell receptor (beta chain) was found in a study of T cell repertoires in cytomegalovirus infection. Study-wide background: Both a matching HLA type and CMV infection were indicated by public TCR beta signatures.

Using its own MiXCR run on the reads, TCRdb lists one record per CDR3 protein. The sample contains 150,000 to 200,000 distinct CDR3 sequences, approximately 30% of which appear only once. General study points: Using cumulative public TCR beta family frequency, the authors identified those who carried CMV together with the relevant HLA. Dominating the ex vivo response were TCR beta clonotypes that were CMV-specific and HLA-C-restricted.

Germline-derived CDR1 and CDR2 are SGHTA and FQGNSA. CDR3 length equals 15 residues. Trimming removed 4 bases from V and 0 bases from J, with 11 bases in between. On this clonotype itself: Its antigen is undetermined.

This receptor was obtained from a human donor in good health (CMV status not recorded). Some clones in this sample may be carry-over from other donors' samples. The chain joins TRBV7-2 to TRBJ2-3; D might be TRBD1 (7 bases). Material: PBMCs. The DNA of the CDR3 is TGTGCCAGCAGCTCACAGGGGACTAGCACAGATACGCAGTATTTT. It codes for CASSSQGTSTDTQYF.